In its sample, the clone carrying this TCR beta chain was seen once. This sample was taken from a study of blood T cell repertoires in COVID-19. TCRdb's copy holds only in-frame clones and misses some; the assay was immunoSEQ multiplex PCR. In the table there are 95,000 to 150,000 clones, roughly 78% of which are singletons. The germline V gene encodes CDR1 MNHEY and CDR2 SVGAGI. J lost 10 bases, V lost 5 bases, and 2 bases had no gene match. CDR3 size: 13 residues. The clonotype was recovered from a man between 60 and 75 years old with active or convalescent COVID-19. This chain joins TRBV6-5 and TRBJ2-1, with 13 bases lining up with TRBD2. Sequenced input: peripheral blood. The CDR3 here is CASSRLAGGEQFF. Here the CDR3 DNA reads TGTGCCAGCAGTCGACTAGCGGGAGGCGAGCAGTTCTTC.